The rows below give T cell receptor beta chains drawn from one sample of a study of cytomegalovirus exposure and HLA in healthy donors. The assay was immunoSEQ multiplex PCR, and TCRdb's table has in-frame clones only and misses some. The sample holds roughly 120,000 clones, roughly 83% seen once. The sequencing input was PBMCs. The receptors stem from a young man in good health and CMV-seronegative. Both conserved end residues are part of each CDR3. The D gene is left open where the match is weak. The size of a clone is reported for some rows only, either as once, few or many, or as a class for expanded clones.

cdr3_aa,cdr3_nt,v_call,d_call,cdr3_length,j_call,clone_size
CASSISKNTEAFF,TGTGCCAGTAGTATAAGCAAGAACACTGAAGCTTTCTTT,TRBV19,NA,13,TRBJ1-1,NA
CASTRTGGNTIYF,TGTGCCAGCACCCGGACAGGGGGAAACACCATATATTTT,TRBV25-1,TRBD1,13,TRBJ1-3,NA
CASSEYIAGGGNGYTF,TGTGCCAGCAGTGAATATATTGCCGGGGGGGGGAATGGCTACACCTTC,TRBV25-1,NA,16,TRBJ1-2,NA
CASSQRGGRFDEQFF,TGTGCCAGCAGTCAACGGGGGGGCCGTTTCGATGAGCAGTTCTTC,TRBV14,TRBD2,15,TRBJ2-1,NA
CASSPSGVSYNEQFF,TGTGCCAGCAGCCCGAGCGGGGTCTCCTACAATGAGCAGTTCTTC,TRBV7-9,TRBD2,15,TRBJ2-1,NA
CASSRGTGQETQYF,TGTGCCAGCAGCCGCGGGACAGGGCAAGAGACCCAGTACTTC,TRBV14,TRBD1,14,TRBJ2-5,NA
CASSPIWTASFSGNTIYF,TGTGCCAGCTCACCAATCTGGACAGCCTCCTTCTCTGGAAACACCATATATTTT,TRBV18,NA,18,TRBJ1-3,NA
CAISESGVAGYTF,TGTGCCATCAGTGAGTCAGGGGTCGCTGGCTACACCTTC,TRBV10-3,NA,13,TRBJ1-2,NA
CASSLGPGGQETQYF,TGCGCCAGCAGCTTGGGACCGGGGGGGCAAGAGACCCAGTACTTC,TRBV5-1,TRBD2,15,TRBJ2-5,NA
CASRPALAGVYEQYF,TGTGCCAGCAGACCGGCTCTAGCGGGGGTCTACGAGCAGTACTTC,TRBV6-1,TRBD2,15,TRBJ2-7,NA
CASSLAPAGYNEQFF,TGCGCCAGCAGCTTGGCCCCCGCGGGGTACAATGAGCAGTTCTTC,TRBV5-1,NA,15,TRBJ2-1,NA
CSARQEHGYTF,TGCAGTGCTAGACAGGAACATGGCTACACCTTC,TRBV20-1,NA,11,TRBJ1-2,once
CAISESGGVNSYNEQFF,TGTGCCATCAGTGAGTCAGGGGGGGTTAACTCCTACAATGAGCAGTTCTTC,TRBV10-3,NA,17,TRBJ2-1,NA
CASSLESERETQYF,TGTGCCAGCAGCTTGGAGTCTGAGCGGGAGACCCAGTACTTC,TRBV5-4,NA,14,TRBJ2-5,NA
CASRSQGQGEKLFF,TGTGCCAGCAGAAGCCAGGGGCAGGGGGAAAAACTGTTTTTT,TRBV11-2,NA,14,TRBJ1-4,once
CASSLSGTGGVPYEQYF,TGTGCCAGCAGCCTTTCCGGGACAGGGGGCGTCCCCTACGAGCAGTACTTC,TRBV13,TRBD1,17,TRBJ2-7,NA
CASSLTGLNSGNTIYF,TGTGCCAGCAGTCTAACGGGACTGAACTCTGGAAACACCATATATTTT,TRBV27,NA,16,TRBJ1-3,NA
CATSRDLDSSQPQHF,TGTGCCACCAGCAGAGATCTGGACAGCTCTCAGCCCCAGCATTTT,TRBV15,NA,15,TRBJ1-5,NA
CASSPGLGSTDTQYF,TGTGCCAGCAGCCCTGGACTGGGAAGCACAGATACGCAGTATTTT,TRBV5-8,NA,15,TRBJ2-3,NA
CASSLGGGLAVVGGELFF,TGTGCCAGCAGTTTGGGGGGCGGACTAGCGGTGGTTGGCGGGGAGCTGTTTTTT,TRBV27,TRBD2,18,TRBJ2-2,NA
CASSSGTAGGEKLFF,TGTGCCAGCAGCTCGGGGACCGCGGGGGGTGAAAAACTGTTTTTT,TRBV9,NA,15,TRBJ1-4,NA
CASSEWGPGDSTEAFF,TGTGCCAGCAGTGAATGGGGGCCCGGGGATAGCACTGAAGCTTTCTTT,TRBV2,NA,16,TRBJ1-1,once
CASSGGGVANTEAFF,TGTGCCAGCAGCGGGGGAGGGGTTGCGAACACTGAAGCTTTCTTT,TRBV9,NA,15,TRBJ1-1,NA
CASSSWTSGRFGTDTQYF,TGTGCCAGCAGCTCTTGGACTAGCGGGAGATTTGGAACAGATACGCAGTATTTT,TRBV5-6,TRBD2,18,TRBJ2-3,NA
CASSSNRGSNYGYTF,TGTGCCAGCAGCTCAAACAGGGGATCCAACTATGGCTACACCTTC,TRBV7-8,TRBD1,15,TRBJ1-2,many
CASRFRENTEAFF,TGTGCCAGTAGATTCCGGGAAAACACTGAAGCTTTCTTT,TRBV6-1,NA,13,TRBJ1-1,NA
CASGVSVEKYEQYF,TGTGCCAGCGGCGTGAGCGTGGAGAAGTACGAGCAGTACTTC,TRBV7-8,NA,14,TRBJ2-7,NA
CASSLVPGQGARGYTF,TGTGCCAGCAGCTTGGTCCCCGGACAGGGCGCGCGTGGCTACACCTTC,TRBV5-6,TRBD1,16,TRBJ1-2,NA
CASKLAAPTDTQYF,TGTGCCAGCAAACTAGCGGCGCCCACAGATACGCAGTATTTT,TRBV6-5,TRBD2,14,TRBJ2-3,NA
CASSLQTGTGTGELFF,TGTGCCAGCAGTTTACAGACCGGGACAGGCACCGGGGAGCTGTTTTTT,TRBV6-5,TRBD1,16,TRBJ2-2,NA
CAWSVGGYNEQFF,TGTGCCTGGAGTGTGGGGGGGTACAATGAGCAGTTCTTC,TRBV30,TRBD2,13,TRBJ2-1,NA
CASSFGTGGQDGYTF,TGTGCCAGCAGTTTCGGGACAGGGGGCCAGGATGGCTACACCTTC,TRBV27,TRBD1,15,TRBJ1-2,NA
CASSPDRITEAFF,TGTGCCAGCAGTCCGGACAGAATTACTGAAGCTTTCTTT,TRBV27,NA,13,TRBJ1-1,NA
CAWAKDRGGEKLFF,TGTGCCTGGGCGAAGGACAGGGGAGGTGAAAAACTGTTTTTT,TRBV30,TRBD1,14,TRBJ1-4,once
CASSLMTVLRNTEAFF,TGTGCCAGCAGTTTAATGACTGTTTTGAGGAACACTGAAGCTTTCTTT,TRBV27,NA,16,TRBJ1-1,once
CASGASGRTDTQYF,TGTGCCAGCGGGGCTAGCGGGAGGACAGATACGCAGTATTTT,TRBV25-1,TRBD2,14,TRBJ2-3,NA
CASSDKGAYEQYF,TGTGCCAGCAGTGATAAGGGGGCCTACGAGCAGTACTTC,TRBV2,NA,13,TRBJ2-7,few
CASSRDRGSRGPQFF,TGTGCCAGCAGTAGAGACAGGGGGAGCAGAGGGCCCCAGTTCTTC,TRBV28,TRBD1,15,TRBJ2-1,once
CASRWISGTYEQYF,TGTGCCTCAAGGTGGATTAGCGGGACATACGAGCAGTACTTC,TRBV30,TRBD2,14,TRBJ2-7,NA
CASSQDRQGGEGNYGYTF,TGTGCCAGCAGCCAAGATCGACAGGGTGGAGAGGGTAACTATGGCTACACCTTC,TRBV4-2,TRBD1,18,TRBJ1-2,NA
CASSGDRPYEQYF,TGCGCCAGCAGTGGGGACAGACCCTACGAGCAGTACTTC,TRBV10-2,TRBD1,13,TRBJ2-7,few